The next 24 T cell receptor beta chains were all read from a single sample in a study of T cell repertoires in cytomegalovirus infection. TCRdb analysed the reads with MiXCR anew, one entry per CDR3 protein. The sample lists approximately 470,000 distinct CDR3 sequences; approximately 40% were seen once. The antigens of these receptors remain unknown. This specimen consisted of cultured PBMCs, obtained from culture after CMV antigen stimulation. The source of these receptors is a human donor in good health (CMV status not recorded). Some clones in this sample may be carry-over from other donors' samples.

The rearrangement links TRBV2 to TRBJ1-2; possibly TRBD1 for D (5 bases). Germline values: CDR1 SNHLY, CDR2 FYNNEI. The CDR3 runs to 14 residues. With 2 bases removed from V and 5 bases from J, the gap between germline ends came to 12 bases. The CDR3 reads CASSELPGLYGYTF. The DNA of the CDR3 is TGTGCCAGCAGTGAACTTCCAGGGCTATATGGCTACACCTTC.

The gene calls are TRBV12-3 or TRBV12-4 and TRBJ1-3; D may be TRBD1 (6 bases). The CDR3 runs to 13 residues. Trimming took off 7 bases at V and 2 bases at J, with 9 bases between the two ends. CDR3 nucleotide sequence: TGTGCCAGCACCCGGACAGCTGGAAACACCATATATTTT. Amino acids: CASTRTAGNTIYF.

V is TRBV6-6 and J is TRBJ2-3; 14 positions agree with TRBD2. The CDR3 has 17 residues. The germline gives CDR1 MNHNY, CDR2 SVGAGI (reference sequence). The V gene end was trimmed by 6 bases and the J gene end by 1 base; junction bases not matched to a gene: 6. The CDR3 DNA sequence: TGTGCCAGCAGCCATGGGACTAGCGGGGGCCGCACAGATACGCAGTATTTT. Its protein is CASSHGTSGGRTDTQYF.

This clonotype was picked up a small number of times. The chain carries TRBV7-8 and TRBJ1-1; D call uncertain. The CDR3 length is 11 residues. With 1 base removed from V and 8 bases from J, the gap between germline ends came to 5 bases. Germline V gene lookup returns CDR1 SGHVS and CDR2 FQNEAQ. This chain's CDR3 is CASSLGEEAFF. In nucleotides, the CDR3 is TGTGCCAGCAGCTTAGGGGAAGAAGCTTTCTTT.

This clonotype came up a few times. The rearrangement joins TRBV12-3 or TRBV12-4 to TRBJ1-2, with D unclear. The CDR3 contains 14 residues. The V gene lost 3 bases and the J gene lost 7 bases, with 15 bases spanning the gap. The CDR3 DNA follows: TGTGCCAGCAGTTTGGCGGAGGGTACGGGTGGCTACACCTTC. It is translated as CASSLAEGTGGYTF.

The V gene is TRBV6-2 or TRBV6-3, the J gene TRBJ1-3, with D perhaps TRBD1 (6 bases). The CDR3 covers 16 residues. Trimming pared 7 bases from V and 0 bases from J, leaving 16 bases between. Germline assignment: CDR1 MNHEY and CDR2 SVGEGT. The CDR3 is CASNRITGRSGNTIYF. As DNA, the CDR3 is TGTGCCAGCAACAGGATCACAGGGCGCTCTGGAAACACCATATATTTT.

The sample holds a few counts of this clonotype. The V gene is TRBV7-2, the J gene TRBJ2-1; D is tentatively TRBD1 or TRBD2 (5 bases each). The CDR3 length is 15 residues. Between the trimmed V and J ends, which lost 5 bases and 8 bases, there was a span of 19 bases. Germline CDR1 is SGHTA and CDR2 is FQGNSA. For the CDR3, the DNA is TGTGCCAGCAGCCGCACGGCGTTGGGGGTCGATGAGCAGTTCTTC. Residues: CASSRTALGVDEQFF.

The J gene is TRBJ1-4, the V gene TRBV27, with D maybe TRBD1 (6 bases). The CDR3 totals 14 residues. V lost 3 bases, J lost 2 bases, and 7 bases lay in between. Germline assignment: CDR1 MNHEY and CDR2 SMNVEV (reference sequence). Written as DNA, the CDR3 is TGTGCCAGCAGTTTTGACAGGACTAATGAAAAACTGTTTTTT. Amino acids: CASSFDRTNEKLFF.

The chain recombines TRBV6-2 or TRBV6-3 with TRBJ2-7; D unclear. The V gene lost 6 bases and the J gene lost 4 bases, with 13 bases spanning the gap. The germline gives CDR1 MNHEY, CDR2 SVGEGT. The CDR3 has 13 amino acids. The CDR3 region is CASSIGYRYEQYF. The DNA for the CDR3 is TGTGCCAGCAGCATCGGGTACCGATACGAGCAGTACTTC.

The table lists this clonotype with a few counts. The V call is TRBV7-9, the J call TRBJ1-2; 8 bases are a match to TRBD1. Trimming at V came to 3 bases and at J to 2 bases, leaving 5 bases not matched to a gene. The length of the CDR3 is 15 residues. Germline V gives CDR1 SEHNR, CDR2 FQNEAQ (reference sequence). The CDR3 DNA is TGTGCCAGCAGCTTTTCAGGACAGGGAAACTATGGCTACACCTTC. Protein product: CASSFSGQGNYGYTF.

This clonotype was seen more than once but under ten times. The CDR3 loop reads CASSLVQWTTGELFF. In DNA, the CDR3 is TGTGCCAGCAGCTTAGTACAGTGGACCACCGGGGAGCTGTTTTTT. The genes are TRBV7-2 and TRBJ2-2; D is ambiguous. V was trimmed by 1 base and J by 4 bases, leaving 10 bases between them. Germline V gene data show CDR1 as SGHTA and CDR2 as FQGNSA. CDR3 length: 15 residues.

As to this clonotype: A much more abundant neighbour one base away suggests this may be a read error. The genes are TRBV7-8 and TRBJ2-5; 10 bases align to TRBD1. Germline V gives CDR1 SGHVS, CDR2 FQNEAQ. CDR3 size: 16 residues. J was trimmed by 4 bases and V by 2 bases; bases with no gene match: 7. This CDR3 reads CASSLLRQGAIETQYF. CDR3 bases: TGTGCCAGCAGCTTACTCCGACAGGGGGCTATAGAGACCCAGTACTTC.

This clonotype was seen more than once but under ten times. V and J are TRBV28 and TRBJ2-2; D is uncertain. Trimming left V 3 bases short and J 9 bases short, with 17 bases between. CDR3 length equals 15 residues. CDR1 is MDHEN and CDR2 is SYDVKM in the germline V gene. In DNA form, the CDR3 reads TGTGCCAGCAGTTTGCCCCCCCCCTATTCCCGGGAGCTGTTTTTT. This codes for CASSLPPPYSRELFF. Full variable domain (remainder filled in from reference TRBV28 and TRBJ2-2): DVKVTQSSRYLVKRTGEKVFLECVQDMDHENMFWYRQDPGLGLRLIYFSYDVKMKEKGDIPEGYSVSREKKERFSLILESASTNQTSMYLCASSLPPPYSRELFFGEGSRLTVL.

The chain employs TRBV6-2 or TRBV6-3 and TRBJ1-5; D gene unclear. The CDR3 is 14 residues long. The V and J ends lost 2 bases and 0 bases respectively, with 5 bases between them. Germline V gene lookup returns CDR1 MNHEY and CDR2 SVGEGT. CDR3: CASSYTSSNQPQHF. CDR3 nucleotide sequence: TGTGCCAGCAGTTACACTTCTAGCAATCAGCCCCAGCATTTT.

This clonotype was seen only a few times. The DNA for the CDR3 is TGTGCCAGTAGTCCATCAAAGGGGCAGCCCCAGCATTTT. Amino acid sequence: CASSPSKGQPQHF. J is TRBJ1-5 and V is TRBV19; possible D gene TRBD1, 5 bases. V lost 5 bases, J lost 7 bases, and 12 bases lay in between. In germline, CDR1 is LNHDA, CDR2 SQIVND (reference sequence). The CDR3 has 13 amino acids.

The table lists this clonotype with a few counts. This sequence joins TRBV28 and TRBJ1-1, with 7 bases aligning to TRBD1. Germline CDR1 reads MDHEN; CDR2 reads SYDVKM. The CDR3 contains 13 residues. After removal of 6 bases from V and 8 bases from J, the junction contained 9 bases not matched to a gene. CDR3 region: CASREGGMTEAFF. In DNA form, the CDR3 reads TGTGCCAGCAGGGAAGGGGGCATGACGGAAGCTTTCTTT.

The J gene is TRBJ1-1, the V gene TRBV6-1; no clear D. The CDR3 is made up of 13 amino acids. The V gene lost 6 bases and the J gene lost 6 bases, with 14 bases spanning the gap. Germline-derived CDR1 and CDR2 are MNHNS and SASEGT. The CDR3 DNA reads TGTGCCAGCAGAACCACCCGGGGTTCTGAAGCTTTCTTT. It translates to CASRTTRGSEAFF.

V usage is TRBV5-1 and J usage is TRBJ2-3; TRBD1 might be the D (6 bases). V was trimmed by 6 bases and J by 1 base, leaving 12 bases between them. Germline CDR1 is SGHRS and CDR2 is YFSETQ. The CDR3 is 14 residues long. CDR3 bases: TGCGCCAGCAAGGGGACAATGGGCACAGATACGCAGTATTTT. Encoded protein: CASKGTMGTDTQYF.

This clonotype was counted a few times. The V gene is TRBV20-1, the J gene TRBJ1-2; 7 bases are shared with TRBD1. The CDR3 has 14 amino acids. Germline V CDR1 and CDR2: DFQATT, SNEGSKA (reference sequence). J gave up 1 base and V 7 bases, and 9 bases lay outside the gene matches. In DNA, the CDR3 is TGCAGTGTTGCCCGACAGGGACTTAACTATGGCTACACCTTC. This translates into CSVARQGLNYGYTF.

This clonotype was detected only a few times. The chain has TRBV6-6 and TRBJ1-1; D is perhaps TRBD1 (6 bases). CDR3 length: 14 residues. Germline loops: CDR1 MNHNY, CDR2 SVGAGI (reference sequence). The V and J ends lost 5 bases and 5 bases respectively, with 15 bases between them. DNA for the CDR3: TGTGCCAGCAGTCTAGCCGGTCAGGGGACTGAAGCTTTCTTT. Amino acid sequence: CASSLAGQGTEAFF.

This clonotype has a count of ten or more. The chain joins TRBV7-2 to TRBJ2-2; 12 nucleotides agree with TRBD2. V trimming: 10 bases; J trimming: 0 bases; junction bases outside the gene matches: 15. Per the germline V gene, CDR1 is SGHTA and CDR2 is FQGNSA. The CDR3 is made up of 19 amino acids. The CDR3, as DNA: TGTGCCACCTACCCCCACTGGCTAGCGGGGGGGCCGAACACCGGGGAGCTGTTTTTT. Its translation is CATYPHWLAGGPNTGELFF. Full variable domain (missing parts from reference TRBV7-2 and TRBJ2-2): GAGVSQSPSNKVTEKGKDVELRCDPISGHTALYWYRQSLGQGLEFLIYFQGNSAPDKSGLPSDRFSAERTGGSVSTLTIQRTQQEDSAVYLCATYPHWLAGGPNTGELFFGEGSRLTVL.

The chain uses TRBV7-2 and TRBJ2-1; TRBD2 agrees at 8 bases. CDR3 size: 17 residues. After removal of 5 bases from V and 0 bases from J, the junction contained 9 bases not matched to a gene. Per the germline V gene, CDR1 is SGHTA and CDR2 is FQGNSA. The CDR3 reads CASSPWRLASSYNEQFF. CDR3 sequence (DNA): TGTGCCAGCAGCCCATGGAGACTAGCGAGCTCCTACAATGAGCAGTTCTTC.

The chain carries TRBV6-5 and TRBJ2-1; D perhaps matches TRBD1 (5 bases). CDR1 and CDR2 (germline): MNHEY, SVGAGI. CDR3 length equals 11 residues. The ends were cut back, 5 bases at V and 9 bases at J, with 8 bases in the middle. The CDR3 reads CASSQGREQFF. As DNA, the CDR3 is TGTGCCAGCAGTCAGGGCCGTGAGCAGTTCTTC.

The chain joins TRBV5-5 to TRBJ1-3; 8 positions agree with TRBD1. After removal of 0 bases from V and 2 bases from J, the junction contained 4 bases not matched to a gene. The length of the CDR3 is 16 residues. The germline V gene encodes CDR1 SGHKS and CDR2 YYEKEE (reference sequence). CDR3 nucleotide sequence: TGTGCCAGCAGCTTGGCCCCACAGGGGGCTGGAAACACCATATATTTT. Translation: CASSLAPQGAGNTIYF. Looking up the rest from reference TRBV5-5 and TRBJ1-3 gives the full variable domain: DAGVTQSPTHLIKTRGQQVTLRCSPISGHKSVSWYQQVLGQGPQFIFQYYEKEERGRGNFPDRFSARQFPNYSSELNVNALLLGDSALYLCASSLAPQGAGNTIYFGEGSWLTVV.